The 8 T cell receptor beta chains reported below all come from one sample, sequenced in a study of blood T cell repertoires in COVID-19. The assay was immunoSEQ multiplex PCR, and TCRdb's table has in-frame clones only and misses some. The table has more than 100,000 clones, over 70% seen once. Specimen: peripheral blood. These receptors were collected from a human donor in a cohort sampled during active or convalescent COVID-19.

V is TRBV11-2 and J is TRBJ1-1; D is possibly TRBD1 (6 bases). Germline assignment: CDR1 SGHAT and CDR2 FQNNGV. The CDR3 contains 15 residues. With 3 bases removed from V and 1 base from J, the gap between germline ends came to 12 bases. CDR3 coding DNA: TGTGCCAGCAGCTTCCACAGGGAAAGGAACACTGAAGCTTTCTTT. This translates into CASSFHRERNTEAFF.

CDR3 region: CASSQAVAGGTEAFF. CDR3 bases: TGTGCCAGCAGCCAGGCGGTGGCAGGGGGCACTGAAGCTTTCTTT. The chain carries TRBV11-2 and TRBJ1-1; 7 bases are shared with TRBD1. CDR1 and CDR2 from the germline V gene are SGHAT and FQNNGV. V lost 5 bases to trimming and J lost 4 bases; unmatched junction nucleotides: 10. The CDR3 has 15 residues.

This clone was seen just once. The chain has TRBV5-6 and TRBJ2-6; D unresolved. The V gene lost 0 bases and the J gene lost 0 bases, with 7 bases spanning the gap. The CDR3 covers 16 residues. CDR1 is SGHDT, CDR2 YYEEEE, per germline. The CDR3 coding sequence is TGTGCCAGCAGCTTGGCAACGGGCTCTGGGGCCAACGTCCTGACTTTC. This gives the protein CASSLATGSGANVLTF.

The CDR3 coding sequence is TGTGCCACTACCGGGACAGCCTTCTCCTACGAGCAGTACTTC. As protein: CATTGTAFSYEQYF. J is TRBJ2-7 and V is TRBV24-1, with TRBD1 matching over 7 bases. Germline V gene data show CDR1 as KGHDR and CDR2 as SFDVKD. Trimming took 10 bases from V and 0 from J; bases not matched to a gene: 8. This CDR3 comprises 14 residues.

This clone was seen many times. Different DNA sequences within this sample yield the same CDR3. CDR3 coding DNA: TGCGCCAGCAGCTTGCGGACAGGGGACGAGCAGTACTTC. Protein sequence: CASSLRTGDEQYF. The V and J genes are TRBV5-1 and TRBJ2-7, with 9 bases matching TRBD1. After removal of 1 base from V and 5 bases from J, the junction contained 1 base not matched to a gene. CDR3 length: 13 amino acids. Germline-derived CDR1 and CDR2 are SGHRS and YFSETQ. Variable domain in full (rest from reference TRBV5-1 and TRBJ2-7): KAGVTQTPRYLIKTRGQQVTLSCSPISGHRSVSWYQQTPGQGLQFLFEYFSETQRNKGNFPGRFSGRQFSNSRSEMNVSTLELGDSALYLCASSLRTGDEQYFGPGTRLTVT.

The rearrangement joins TRBV14 to TRBJ2-1; TRBD1 aligns across 7 bases. There are 14 residues in the CDR3. In germline, CDR1 is SGHDN, CDR2 FVKESK. The ends lost 6 bases at V and 8 bases at J; junction bases unmatched: 10. In DNA form, the CDR3 reads TGTGCCAGCAGTCATCGACAGGGTCGGGATGAGCAGTTCTTC. Translated, it gives CASSHRQGRDEQFF.

The V call is TRBV4-2, the J call TRBJ2-3, with TRBD2 matching 9 bases. V shed 4 bases, J shed 4 bases, and the junction held 3 bases outside the gene matches. Per the germline V gene, CDR1 is LGHNA and CDR2 is YNFKEQ. The CDR3 has 14 residues. The CDR3 loop reads CASSRERGADTQYF. The CDR3 DNA reads as TGTGCCAGCAGCCGCGAGCGGGGGGCAGATACGCAGTATTTT.

The rearrangement uses TRBV6-5 and TRBJ2-1, with TRBD1 matching 7 bases. Germline CDR1 reads MNHEY; CDR2 reads SVGAGI. The CDR3 is made up of 14 amino acids. The J segment lost 4 bases and the V segment lost 7 bases, leaving 7 bases of the junction unmatched. The CDR3 loop reads CASNPGQPYNEQFF. CDR3 DNA sequence: TGTGCCAGCAACCCGGGACAGCCTTACAATGAGCAGTTCTTC.